This T cell receptor beta chain was captured in a study of OX40 agonist ivuxolimab in advanced cancers. For the wider study: Ivuxolimab was a fully human IgG2 agonistic monoclonal antibody targeting the costimulatory receptor OX40 (CD134). The paper reports the monotherapy dose-escalation portion (N of about 54 patients) of the phase I ivuxolimab trial. Partial responses occurred in three dose-escalation patients: two with cutaneous melanoma and one with hepatocellular carcinoma. In the dose-escalation cohort, roughly four fifths of patients were male, and the mean age was approximately 60 years, with a range of about 23 to 90. Patients were allowed to have had prior anti-PD-1, anti-PD-L1 or anti-CTLA-4 therapy, and around two fifths of the dose-escalation patients had been treated with checkpoint inhibitors. Intravenous ivuxolimab was administered to patients every 2 weeks at six dose levels: 0.01, 0.1, 0.3, 1.5, 3 and 10 mg/kg. The purpose of peripheral TCRbeta sequencing was to test whether ivuxolimab changed TCR sequence diversity and led to clonal T-cell expansion. Of the roughly 50 dose-escalation patients, hepatocellular carcinoma was present in 19, melanoma in approximately 15, renal cell carcinoma in 9 and head and neck cancer in 9.

The trial excluded patients who had a history of autoimmune disease or were on systemic immunosuppression. Peripheral blood for TCR sequencing was drawn from every dose cohort at baseline, at cycle 4 day 1 and at cycle 7 day 1. The samples were taken from a phase I, first-in-human, multicenter, open-label dose-escalation trial of ivuxolimab. Adults with locally advanced or metastatic melanoma, renal cell carcinoma, hepatocellular carcinoma or head and neck squamous cell carcinoma were enrolled in the trial. Before TCR sequencing, CD4+ T cells and CD8+ T cells were sorted from peripheral blood as separate populations. For sequencing of the TCRbeta CDR3 region, genomic DNA was extracted from the sorted cells. The immunoSEQ Assay was used for sequencing of TCRbeta CDR3 regions. The clones in this table, taken by TCRdb from immuneACCESS, are in-frame only. Not every clone is retained; where verified, under half of the shortfall comes from an unresolved V gene, and the cause of the rest is unknown. Across this sample there are roughly 58,000 clones, with 93% seen only once. The ten most abundant clones make up about 18% of the sample.

This clone was seen only once. The target of this receptor is not known. No much larger clone exists at a distance of one base, and base qualities are not known. Study-wide conclusions, independent of this receptor: On average, CD8+ T cells showed more expanded clones than CD4+ T cells after ivuxolimab. In partial responders in the 0.1-3.0 mg/kg groups, normalized peripheral clonal expansion was found to be among the lowest, especially among CD8+ T cells. Low levels of normalized T-cell clonal expansion were also seen in some nonresponding patients. Antigen specificity was not determined for the clonally expanded peripheral T cells. At doses of 0.1 to 3.0 mg/kg, clonal expansion of both CD4+ and CD8+ blood T cells was observed from baseline to week 6.

CDR1 is given as SNHLY and CDR2 as FYNNEI, both from the germline V gene. Relative to germline, V is 8 bases shorter and J is 2 bases shorter, with 10 bases between their ends. The CDR3 numbers 13 residues from cysteine through phenylalanine. Just the 39-base CDR3 DNA is kept, in frame starting at base 1. The sequence links TRBV2 to TRBJ2-1, with the D gene uncertain. Source: CD4+ or CD8+ T cells sorted from blood, taken in a trial of the OX40 agonist ivuxolimab. This TCR came from an adult with an advanced solid tumor such as melanoma, head and neck, liver or kidney cancer. The nucleotides are TGTGCCAGCCGAGAAATGACCTACAATGAGCAGTTCTTC. Protein translation: CASREMTYNEQFF.